Sequencing of this TCR beta chain was carried out in a study of blood T cell repertoires in COVID-19. Whole-study context: Material from acute and convalescent COVID-19 was sourced from the United States, Italy and Spain. Sources were T cells, B-cell-depleted T cells, or PBMCs; the material itself was cDNA or gDNA.

Repertoires were generated with immunoSEQ multiplex PCR, while TCRdb's copy carries only in-frame clones and drops some. The sample gives 300,000 to 450,000 clones, approximately 81% of which show up once; roughly 3.9% is in the top ten. CDR1 is MGHDK and CDR2 is SYGVNS in the germline V gene. V was pared by 6 bases and J by 1 base, with 19 bases between. The CDR3 loop spans 17 amino acids. The clonotype originates from a woman aged 18-29 years with acute or convalescent COVID-19. The sequenced material came from peripheral blood. V and J are TRBV25-1 and TRBJ1-5; D call uncertain. The DNA for the CDR3 is TGTGCCAGCAGGAGGGAGGGTTGCGGTTTGAGCAATCAGCCCCAGCATTTT. Translation: CASRREGCGLSNQPQHF.